The TCR beta chain described here comes from a study of shared clonotypes between healthy human individuals. Germline CDR1 MGHDK, CDR2 SYGVNS. The length of the CDR3 is 15 residues. V shed 3 bases and J shed 6 bases, with 17 bases lying between them. Study results and limitations: Sequencing depth was expected to influence donor clonotype sharing.

This clone turned up a few times. The antigen is undetermined. The investigators split CD4+ cells into a CD45RA+ naive subset and a CD45RA-negative memory subset. Sequenced by immunoSEQ multiplex PCR; TCRdb stores in-frame clones only, minus some. Seen here are about 300,000 clones, roughly 70% observed once, and the top ten hold 10% to 13%. This clonotype was obtained from a man aged 25-40 years in good health. The chain carries TRBV25-1 and TRBJ2-5; no reliable D call. Sequencing used memory CD4+ T cells sorted from blood. As to subset: CD45RA-negative fraction. CDR3 amino acids: CASSDPVEGKKTQYF. CDR3 coding DNA: TGTGCCAGCAGTGATCCCGTCGAAGGGAAGAAGACCCAGTACTTC.